The 22 T cell receptor beta chains reported below all come from one sample, sequenced in a study of glioma-infiltrating T cells. Amplification of TCR alpha and beta CDR3 regions from RNA used iRepertoire nested multiplex PCR. One entry per CDR3 protein results from TCRdb running MiXCR on the multiplex PCR reads. The top ten clones hold almost 6.5% of a sample with roughly 42,000 distinct CDR3 sequences, about a fifth of them seen once. The sequencing sample was made of glioma tissue, nonneoplastic brain tissue, or PBMCs (not recorded which). Receptors were obtained from a human donor with low-grade glioma or glioblastoma, undergoing nonglioma brain surgery, or in good health (not recorded which).

Ten or more counts support this clonotype. The J gene is TRBJ2-1, the V gene TRBV3-1; D remains unclear. V gave up 0 bases and J gave up 9 bases, with 12 bases separating them. Germline V lookup: CDR1 LGHDT, CDR2 YNNKEL (reference sequence). There are 14 residues in the CDR3. CDR3 DNA: TGTGCCAGCAGCCAAGATGTCGTAGGGCGTGAGCAGTTCTTC. Amino acids: CASSQDVVGREQFF.

In this sample, this clonotype turned up many times. The CDR3 protein is CASSQEKGYEQYF. Here the CDR3 DNA reads TGTGCCAGCAGCCAAGAGAAGGGATACGAGCAGTACTTC. The chain joins TRBV3-1 to TRBJ2-7; D is unclear. There are 13 residues in the CDR3. CDR1 and CDR2 from the germline V gene are LGHDT and YNNKEL (reference sequence). V lost 0 bases and J 4 bases, leaving 7 bases between the germline ends.

On this clonotype: One base away lies a much larger clone, so this may be a sequencing read error. The chain carries TRBV25-1 and TRBJ2-5, with D perhaps matching TRBD2 (6 bases). The CDR3 runs to 13 residues. CDR1 MGHDK and CDR2 SYGVNS come from the germline V gene. The CDR3 reads CAGSGTSRETQYF. In DNA, the CDR3 is TGTGCCGGCAGTGGTACTAGCCGAGAGACCCAGTACTTC.

This clonotype appeared many times. The V call is TRBV12-3 or TRBV12-4, the J call TRBJ2-1; D remains ambiguous. This CDR3 contains 13 residues. Trimming stripped 6 bases from V and 8 bases from J, with 14 bases between. CDR3 nucleotide sequence: TGTGCCAGCAGGACGGGCCCTCCGGATGAGCAGTTCTTC. It encodes CASRTGPPDEQFF.

This clonotype has a count of ten or more. The chain couples TRBV18 to TRBJ2-1, with D unresolved. There are 13 residues in the CDR3. Germline values: CDR1 KGHSH, CDR2 LQKENI. Trimming left V 3 bases short and J 8 bases short, with 11 bases between. The DNA of the CDR3 is TGTGCCAGCTCACCGTTAGGCGGCGATGAGCAGTTCTTC. Its protein product is CASSPLGGDEQFF.

On this clonotype: A junction boundary mismatches the germline segment, possibly from a read error. V is TRBV27 and J is TRBJ2-2, with D perhaps TRBD1 (7 bases). From germline, CDR1 is MNHEY and CDR2 SMNVEV (reference sequence). The CDR3 totals 15 residues. The CDR3: CASSSGQRTCGELFF. Written as DNA, the CDR3 is TGCGCCAGCAGCTCGGGACAGAGGACGTGCGGGGAGCTGTTCTTT.

This clonotype showed up many times. The V call is TRBV20-1, the J call TRBJ2-3; 13 positions agree with TRBD2. Losses at the gene ends were 2 bases for V and 0 bases for J; bases not matched to a gene: 5. The V gene's germline CDR1 is DFQATT and CDR2 SNEGSKA (reference sequence). This CDR3 spans 17 amino acids. The CDR3 loop reads CSARRTSGSGSTDTQYF. CDR3 DNA sequence: TGCAGTGCTAGAAGGACTAGCGGGAGCGGTAGCACAGATACGCAGTATTTT.

Points on this clonotype: The junction and the germline gene differ at one end; a read error may be behind it. CDR3 nucleotide sequence: TGCCCCAGCAGCCCTCCTAGCGGGGGGTACAATGAGCAGTTCTTC. This sequence encodes CPSSPPSGGYNEQFF. This chain connects TRBV5-1 to TRBJ2-1; TRBD2 agrees at 11 bases. This CDR3 has 15 residues. CDR1 is SGHRS, CDR2 YFSETQ, per germline.

This clonotype was observed many times. This chain uses TRBV25-1 with TRBJ2-7; D may be TRBD1 or TRBD2 (6 bases each). CDR1 and CDR2 (germline): MGHDK, SYGVNS. CDR3 length: 14 residues. V was clipped by 1 base and J by 7 bases, with 14 bases between them. For the CDR3, the DNA is TGTGCCAGCAGTGAATCCCACGGGGGCAGGGAGCAGTACTTC. Amino acids: CASSESHGGREQYF.

This clonotype was counted ten times or more. The CDR3 DNA reads as TGCAGTGCCTACGATGACTACGAGCAGTACTTC. It yields the protein CSAYDDYEQYF. This chain joins TRBV20-1 and TRBJ2-7; D unresolved. Trimming left V 6 bases short and J 3 bases short, with 9 bases between. The CDR3 is made up of 11 amino acids. CDR1 DFQATT and CDR2 SNEGSKA come from the germline V gene (reference sequence).

At least ten counts were recorded for this clonotype. CDR3 protein: CASSPGQGHSYNEQFF. The CDR3 bases are TGTGCCAGCAGTCCGGGACAGGGCCACTCCTACAATGAGCAGTTCTTC. V usage is TRBV12-3 or TRBV12-4 and J usage is TRBJ2-1, with 9 bases lining up with TRBD1. The CDR3 is 16 amino acids. Losses at the gene ends were 5 bases for V and 0 bases for J; bases not matched to a gene: 5.

The chain uses TRBV20-1 and TRBJ2-1; 8 nucleotides align to TRBD2. The CDR3 runs to 12 residues. V dropped 3 bases and J dropped 10; count of bases not matched to a gene: 5. Germline V gene lookup returns CDR1 DFQATT and CDR2 SNEGSKA (reference sequence). The chain's CDR3 is CSASGGAYEQFF. The CDR3 nucleotides are TGCAGTGCTAGCGGGGGGGCCTACGAGCAGTTCTTC.

The sample holds many counts of this clonotype. The V gene is TRBV15, the J gene TRBJ2-3; D perhaps matches TRBD2 (6 bases). The CDR3 is 14 residues long. From germline, CDR1 is LNHNV and CDR2 YYDKDF (reference sequence). The germline V and J ends were trimmed by 5 bases and 0 bases, with 9 bases remaining between them. CDR3 bases: TGTGCCACCAGCGGGACTGGGAGCACAGATACGCAGTATTTT. Protein product: CATSGTGSTDTQYF.

Remarks on this clonotype: Germline is not matched at one junction end, which may reflect a read error. This rearrangement joins TRBV7-2 to TRBJ2-1; no firm D call. Per the germline V gene, CDR1 is SGHTA and CDR2 is FQGNSA. CDR3 length: 15 residues. The CDR3 region has the DNA TGTGCCAGCAGCCCGCAGACAAAGTCCTACAATAAGCAGTTCTTC. It codes for CASSPQTKSYNKQFF.

This clonotype was observed at least ten times. The chain is built from TRBV2 and TRBJ1-6; D is undetermined. This CDR3 is built from 15 residues. Germline V gives CDR1 SNHLY, CDR2 FYNNEI. V lost 4 bases to trimming and J lost 4 bases, with 11 bases between them. Written as DNA, the CDR3 is TGTGCCAGCAGTGTATCAGAGCCATATAATTCACCCCTCCACTTT. Encoded protein: CASSVSEPYNSPLHF.

In this sample, this clonotype is medium-sized. CDR3 bases: TGCAGTGCTACCGAAGGGGGCTTTAGCAATCAGCCCCAGCATTTT. This translates into CSATEGGFSNQPQHF. This rearrangement joins TRBV20-1 to TRBJ1-5, with TRBD1 identical over 7 bases. Germline CDR1 reads DFQATT; CDR2 reads SNEGSKA (reference sequence). With 4 bases clipped from V and 0 bases from J, the junction kept 6 bases outside the gene matches. The CDR3 is 15 residues long.

This clonotype was recorded a few times. V usage is TRBV6-6 and J usage is TRBJ2-3; TRBD2 is a possible D gene (6 bases). The CDR3 is 14 amino acids. V shed 2 bases and J shed 6 bases, with 12 bases lying between them. Germline CDR1 is MNHNY and CDR2 is SVGAGI (reference sequence). The CDR3 region has the DNA TGTGCCAGCAGTTACAGTCAGGAGGGGGATACGCAGTATTTT. Its translation: CASSYSQEGDTQYF.

This clonotype was detected ten times or more. The chain employs TRBV20-1 and TRBJ2-5; D is undetermined. The CDR3 runs to 16 residues. The germline V gene encodes CDR1 DFQATT and CDR2 SNEGSKA (reference sequence). V was clipped by 0 bases and J by 5 bases, with 19 bases between them. The DNA of the CDR3 is TGCAGTGCTAGAGATTCCTTCAATGCCCTGGCGGAGACCCAGTACTTC. Translated, it gives CSARDSFNALAETQYF.

The table lists this clonotype with many counts. The chain joins TRBV20-1 to TRBJ2-7; D is unresolved. The germline CDR1 and CDR2 sequences are DFQATT and SNEGSKA (reference sequence). This CDR3 has 12 amino acids. V was cut by 3 bases and J by 3 bases, with 9 bases left in between. CDR3 nucleotides: TGCAGTGCTAGCGGTCCTTACTACGAGCAGTACTTC. The encoded protein is CSASGPYYEQYF.

This clonotype has at least ten counts. The chain recombines TRBV7-9 with TRBJ1-3, with TRBD1 as a possible D gene (5 bases). V was shortened by 7 bases and J by 0 bases, with 10 bases between the two germline ends. CDR1 is SEHNR, CDR2 FQNEAQ, per germline (reference sequence). This CDR3 spans 14 amino acids. The CDR3: CASNQQGSGNTIYF. The CDR3 DNA reads TGTGCCAGCAACCAGCAGGGCTCTGGAAACACCATATATTTT.

This clonotype showed up many times. V usage is TRBV20-1 and J usage is TRBJ1-1; possibly TRBD1 for D (6 bases). The germline V gene encodes CDR1 DFQATT and CDR2 SNEGSKA (reference sequence). This CDR3 has 14 residues. V gave up 0 bases and J gave up 4 bases, with 12 bases separating them. The CDR3: CSARDLEGGTEAFF. The DNA of the CDR3 is TGCAGTGCTAGAGACCTTGAGGGGGGCACTGAAGCTTTCTTT.

This clonotype was observed many times. The chain has TRBV2 and TRBJ1-1; no clear D. The V end was cut by 4 bases, the J end by 6 bases, with 3 bases between. Germline loops: CDR1 SNHLY, CDR2 FYNNEI. There are 10 residues in the CDR3. As DNA, the CDR3 is TGTGCCAGCAGTGTCTCTGAAGCTTTCTTT. Residues: CASSVSEAFF.